One and the same sample provided the 3 T cell receptor beta chains below, sequenced in a study of T cells in Graves' hyperthyroidism and ophthalmopathy. Amplification targeted TCR beta CDR3 regions from RNA transcripts. First-round RT-PCR targeting the TCR CDR3 was performed with the HTBI primer set. TCRdb analysed the multiplex PCR reads with MiXCR anew, one entry per CDR3 protein. Of some 690,000 distinct CDR3 sequences listed, roughly 17% are singletons. Sequenced sample: blood. All receptors derive from a man aged 50 to 60 with Graves' hyperthyroidism.

This clonotype showed up many times. The V and J genes are TRBV12-3 or TRBV12-4 and TRBJ2-1; D might be TRBD2 (6 bases). The germline V and J ends were trimmed by 2 bases and 0 bases, with 14 bases remaining between them. CDR3 size: 17 residues. The CDR3 here is CASSLLISGTSYNEQFF. The DNA for the CDR3 is TGTGCCAGCAGTTTATTGATTAGCGGTACCTCCTACAATGAGCAGTTCTTC.

This clonotype was recorded many times. The genes are TRBV11-2 and TRBJ2-3; tentative D call: TRBD2 (5 bases). There are 14 residues in the CDR3. The V gene lost 4 bases and the J gene lost 1 base, with 9 bases spanning the gap. Germline lookup yields CDR1 SGHAT and CDR2 FQNNGV. CDR3 sequence (DNA): TGTGCCAGCAGCTCGGACTGGGGCACAGATACGCAGTATTTT. Protein: CASSSDWGTDTQYF. Full variable domain (remainder filled in from reference TRBV11-2 and TRBJ2-3): EAGVAQSPRYKIIEKRQSVAFWCNPISGHATLYWYQQILGQGPKLLIQFQNNGVVDDSQLPKDRFSAERLKGVDSTLKIQPAKLEDSAVYLCASSSDWGTDTQYFGPGTRLTVL.

V usage is TRBV18 and J usage is TRBJ1-2; TRBD1 matches 7 bases. Germline V CDR1 and CDR2: KGHSH, LQKENI. The CDR3 extends over 19 amino acids. With 2 bases clipped from V and 2 bases from J, the junction kept 17 bases outside the gene matches. The CDR3 DNA reads TGTGCCAGCTCACCATCTCCTGGGACAGATAGTTTAAGAAACTATGGCTACACCTTC. This sequence encodes CASSPSPGTDSLRNYGYTF.